What follows are 24 T cell receptor beta chains derived from one specimen sequenced in a study of monozygotic twins with inflammatory bowel disease. TCRdb reprocessed the 5' RACE reads; each CDR3 protein has one entry and no DNA is given. Its table lists over 200,000 distinct CDR3 sequences. The sample consisted of blood. These TCRs come from a human donor with ulcerative colitis or Crohn's disease, or a healthy co-twin of an affected twin (not recorded which).

The chain links TRBV28 to TRBJ1-2. CDR1 is MDHEN, CDR2 SYDVKM, per germline. The CDR3 runs 14 residues. CDR3 loop: CASSTYTSGYGYTF.

The V gene is TRBV3-1, the J gene TRBJ1-2; with no DNA, the TCRdb D assignment of TRBD1 cannot be verified. CDR3 length: 16 amino acids. The germline V gene encodes CDR1 LGHDT and CDR2 YNNKEL (reference sequence). CDR3 region: CASSPMWTAGNYGYTF.

The J gene is TRBJ1-1, the V gene TRBV5-1; lacking DNA, the TRBD1 call made by TCRdb goes unchecked. The germline CDR1 and CDR2 sequences are SGHRS and YFSETQ. This CDR3 is 13 amino acids long. The chain's CDR3 is CASSLGDRGEAFF.

CDR3 amino acids: CAISLGGRAYGYTF. The chain has TRBV12-3 or TRBV12-4 and TRBJ1-2; TCRdb indicates TRBD1, and absent DNA this call remains unverified. The CDR3 has 14 amino acids.

CDR3 loop: CASSPGVTVNTEAFF. The rearrangement joins TRBV18 to TRBJ1-1; the D gene TCRdb calls, TRBD1, cannot be checked with no DNA. The length of the CDR3 is 15 residues. Germline CDR1 reads KGHSH; CDR2 reads LQKENI.

V is TRBV5-1 and J is TRBJ2-1; TCRdb gives TRBD1 as the D gene, but with no DNA this cannot be confirmed. The CDR3 length is 16 residues. The germline V gene encodes CDR1 SGHRS and CDR2 YFSETQ. The CDR3 loop is CASSLSPSAGLNEQFF. The variable domain in full, completed from reference TRBV5-1 and TRBJ2-1, reads KAGVTQTPRYLIKTRGQQVTLSCSPISGHRSVSWYQQTPGQGLQFLFEYFSETQRNKGNFPGRFSGRQFSNSRSEMNVSTLELGDSALYLCASSLSPSAGLNEQFFGPGTRLTVL.

The rearrangement uses TRBV20-1 and TRBJ2-7; no DNA is available, so the TRBD1 call from TCRdb remains unchecked. In germline, CDR1 is DFQATT, CDR2 SNEGSKA (reference sequence). This CDR3 is built from 14 residues. The CDR3 is CSARVETGAYEQYF.

The rearrangement links TRBV7-8 to TRBJ1-4; with no DNA, the TCRdb D assignment of TRBD1 cannot be verified. The CDR3 is 17 residues long. CDR1 is SGHVS, CDR2 FQNEAQ, per germline. CDR3 loop: CASSPRGWTPFNEKLFF.

The V gene is TRBV5-8, the J gene TRBJ1-6; the D call of TRBD1 rests on TCRdb alone, since no DNA is present to check it. The CDR3 length is 14 residues. The germline V gene has CDR1 SGHTS and CDR2 YDEGEE. The CDR3 sequence is CASSLGGTRSPLHF.

V and J are TRBV27 and TRBJ1-1. This CDR3 has 11 residues. Per germline, CDR1 MNHEY and CDR2 SMNVEV (reference sequence). CDR3: CATRRGTEAFF.

The rearrangement uses TRBV7-6 and TRBJ1-1; the D gene TCRdb calls, TRBD1, cannot be checked with no DNA. Germline CDR1 and CDR2: SGHVS and FNYEAQ. The CDR3 sequence is 16 residues long. CDR3 residues: CASSPDGGGGDTEAFF.

The chain recombines TRBV5-8 with TRBJ2-1; with no DNA, the TCRdb D assignment of TRBD1 cannot be verified. This CDR3 contains 15 residues. CDR1 is SGHTS and CDR2 is YDEGEE in the germline V gene. The CDR3 sequence: CASSPRGSSYNGQFF.

This sequence joins TRBV20-1 and TRBJ2-6. The CDR3 sequence is 13 residues long. Germline V lookup: CDR1 DFQATT, CDR2 SNEGSKA (reference sequence). The CDR3 loop reads CSARGSGANVLTF.

The chain joins TRBV29-1 to TRBJ2-5. Germline V gene sequence: CDR1 SQVTM, CDR2 ANQGSEA. CDR3 length equals 12 residues. The CDR3 here is CSGTSGSETQYF. Together with reference TRBV29-1 and TRBJ2-5, the CDR3 gives the full variable domain: SAVISQKPSRDICQRGTSLTIQCQVDSQVTMMFWYRQQPGQSLTLIATANQGSEATYESGFVIDKFPISRPNLTFSTLTVSNMSPEDSSIYLCSGTSGSETQYFGPGTRLLVL.

The genes are TRBV3-1 and TRBJ2-2; TCRdb indicates TRBD2, and absent DNA this call remains unverified. Germline CDR1 is LGHDT and CDR2 is YNNKEL (reference sequence). This CDR3 comprises 18 residues. CDR3 sequence: CASSQPYPGLADTGELFF.

The rearrangement links TRBV6-5 to TRBJ1-2; checking the TCRdb D call of TRBD1 is not possible without DNA. In germline, CDR1 is MNHEY, CDR2 SVGAGI. The CDR3 is 16 residues long. The CDR3: CASSYSTSPGTGGYTF.

This rearrangement joins TRBV13 to TRBJ1-2; the TRBD1 assignment by TCRdb is unverifiable without DNA. Germline CDR1 and CDR2: PRHDT and FYEKMQ (reference sequence). CDR3 size: 11 residues. The CDR3 region is CASPLPEGYTF.

This chain connects TRBV7-9 to TRBJ1-6; TCRdb's assignment of TRBD1 cannot be checked, as there is no DNA. The CDR3 totals 16 residues. Germline assignment: CDR1 SEHNR and CDR2 FQNEAQ (reference sequence). The CDR3 region is CASRRPLGADNSPLHF. The full variable domain, its missing parts supplied by reference TRBV7-9 and TRBJ1-6, is DTGVSQNPRHKITKRGQNVTFRCDPISEHNRLYWYRQTLGQGPEFLTYFQNEAQLEKSRLLSDRFSAERPKGSFSTLEIQRTEQGDSAMYLCASRRPLGADNSPLHFGNGTRLTVT.

The chain combines TRBV18 with TRBJ1-5; TCRdb proposes TRBD1, but this gene call is untestable without DNA. The CDR3 covers 14 residues. Germline V CDR1 and CDR2: KGHSH, LQKENI. The CDR3 protein is CASSPTGLNQPQHF.

The gene calls are TRBV7-6 and TRBJ2-7; TCRdb's assignment of TRBD1 cannot be checked, as there is no DNA. CDR1 is SGHVS, CDR2 FNYEAQ, per germline. The CDR3 is 16 amino acids. The CDR3 sequence is CASSPAGGENYYEQYF.

The chain uses TRBV19 and TRBJ1-5. CDR1 is LNHDA, CDR2 SQIVND, per germline (reference sequence). This CDR3 has 14 residues. The CDR3 here is CASSIFRGDQPQHF.

V usage is TRBV15 and J usage is TRBJ1-2; TCRdb's D call of TRBD1 is untestable without DNA. CDR3 size: 15 residues. CDR1 is LNHNV, CDR2 YYDKDF, per germline (reference sequence). CDR3 residues: CATSRGSTGLDGYTF.

The gene calls are TRBV28 and TRBJ2-1; without DNA, the TCRdb call of TRBD1 cannot be checked. The CDR3 loop spans 14 amino acids. Germline V gives CDR1 MDHEN, CDR2 SYDVKM. The chain's CDR3 is CASSLRTFHNEQFF. Drawing the rest from reference TRBV28 and TRBJ2-1, the complete variable domain is DVKVTQSSRYLVKRTGEKVFLECVQDMDHENMFWYRQDPGLGLRLIYFSYDVKMKEKGDIPEGYSVSREKKERFSLILESASTNQTSMYLCASSLRTFHNEQFFGPGTRLTVL.

The V call is TRBV12-3 or TRBV12-4, the J call TRBJ1-1. There are 14 residues in the CDR3. CDR3 sequence reads: CASSLISMNTEAFF.